The 9 T cell receptor beta chains in this list originate from one sample, sequenced in a study of OX40 agonist ivuxolimab in advanced cancers. Generated by immunoSEQ multiplex PCR, the TCRdb table keeps only in-frame clones and is missing some. The data contain approximately 32,000 clones, more than 70% of them seen just once; the ten biggest clones take up around a tenth. Sequenced material: CD4+ or CD8+ T cells sorted from blood, taken in a trial of the OX40 agonist ivuxolimab. The receptors shown here come from an adult with an advanced solid tumor such as melanoma, head and neck, liver or kidney cancer.

The rearrangement joins TRBV9 to TRBJ2-7; D call uncertain. Germline-derived CDR1 and CDR2 are SGDLS and YYNGEE. This CDR3 spans 14 amino acids. Deletions cut 1 base from V and 2 bases from J, with 10 bases between. CDR3 DNA: TGTGCCAGCAGCGTAAATGAGAATACCTACGAGCAGTACTTC. Translated: CASSVNENTYEQYF.

This rearrangement joins TRBV6-1 to TRBJ2-1; 7 nucleotides agree with TRBD1. With V trimmed by 6 bases and J by 2 bases, 4 bases remained unmatched. This CDR3 region has 14 residues. Germline loops: CDR1 MNHNS, CDR2 SASEGT. CDR3 in amino acids: CASSRDRAYNEQFF. The DNA for the CDR3 is TGTGCCAGCAGCCGGGACAGAGCCTACAATGAGCAGTTCTTC.

V usage is TRBV6-5 and J usage is TRBJ2-7, with a tentative D call TRBD2 (5 bases). Trimming took 3 bases from V and 3 from J, leaving 12 bases between them. The CDR3 contains 14 residues. Germline V gene lookup returns CDR1 MNHEY and CDR2 SVGAGI. The CDR3: CASSYPGLLYEQYF. The CDR3 DNA is TGTGCCAGCAGTTATCCCGGACTTCTCTACGAGCAGTACTTC.

The V call is TRBV7-8, the J call TRBJ2-7, with 7 bases lining up with TRBD2. CDR1 is SGHVS, CDR2 FQNEAQ, per germline. The CDR3 sequence is 15 residues long. V shed 1 base and J 0 bases; nucleotides not matched to a gene: 3. CDR3 coding DNA: TGTGCCAGCAGCTTAGGTACTAGCGCCTCCTACGAGCAGTACTTC. The encoded protein is CASSLGTSASYEQYF.

This chain joins TRBV2 and TRBJ1-6; 7 nucleotides agree with TRBD1. The V segment lost 7 bases and the J segment 6 bases; nucleotides outside the gene matches: 9. This CDR3 spans 15 amino acids. Germline V gene lookup returns CDR1 SNHLY and CDR2 FYNNEI. The CDR3 here is CASTSGTALNSPLHF. DNA for the CDR3: TGTGCCAGCACTTCAGGGACAGCCCTTAATTCACCCCTCCACTTT.

V usage is TRBV7-3 and J usage is TRBJ2-2; D call uncertain. CDR3 length: 13 amino acids. CDR1 is SGHTA, CDR2 FQGTGA, per germline. The V end lost 5 bases, the J end lost 0 bases, and 4 bases lay between the germline ends. In DNA, the CDR3 is TGTGCCAGCAGCGACCCGAACACCGGGGAGCTGTTTTTT. Protein sequence: CASSDPNTGELFF.

The chain uses TRBV7-2 and TRBJ2-1; 7 nucleotides agree with TRBD1. CDR1 is SGHTA and CDR2 is FQGNSA in the germline V gene. V gave up 5 bases and J gave up 0 bases; unmatched junction bases: 4. CDR3 length: 15 residues. This CDR3 reads CASSPDRASYNEQFF. The DNA of the CDR3 is TGTGCCAGCAGCCCAGACAGGGCCTCCTACAATGAGCAGTTCTTC.

CDR3 coding DNA: TGCGCCAGCAGACCCGGGCACAGGGGTGGTTATGGCTACACCTTC. Amino acid sequence: CASRPGHRGGYGYTF. The chain has TRBV5-1 and TRBJ1-2; 7 nucleotides line up with TRBD1. The J segment lost 5 bases and the V segment lost 5 bases, leaving 12 bases of the junction unmatched. Germline loops: CDR1 SGHRS, CDR2 YFSETQ. The CDR3 loop spans 15 amino acids.

J is TRBJ1-4 and V is TRBV18, with TRBD1 as a possible D gene (6 bases). Germline V gene lookup returns CDR1 KGHSH and CDR2 LQKENI. V was clipped by 2 bases and J by 5 bases, with 12 bases between them. The CDR3 has 15 residues. In DNA, the CDR3 is TGTGCCAGCTCACCAGCGGCCAGGGGCAATGAAAAACTGTTTTTT. Its translation is CASSPAARGNEKLFF.